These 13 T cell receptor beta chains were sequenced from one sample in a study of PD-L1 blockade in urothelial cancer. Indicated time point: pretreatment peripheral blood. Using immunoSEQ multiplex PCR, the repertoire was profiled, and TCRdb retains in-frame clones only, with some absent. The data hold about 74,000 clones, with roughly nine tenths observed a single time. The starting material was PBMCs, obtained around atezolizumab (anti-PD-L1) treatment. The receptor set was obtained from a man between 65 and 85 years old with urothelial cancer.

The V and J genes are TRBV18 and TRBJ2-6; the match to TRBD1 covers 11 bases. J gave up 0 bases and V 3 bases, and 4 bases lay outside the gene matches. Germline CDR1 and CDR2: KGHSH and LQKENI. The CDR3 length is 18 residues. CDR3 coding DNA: TGTGCCAGCTCACCGGACAGGGGGCTTCCCTCTGGGGCCAACGTCCTGACTTTC. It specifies CASSPDRGLPSGANVLTF.

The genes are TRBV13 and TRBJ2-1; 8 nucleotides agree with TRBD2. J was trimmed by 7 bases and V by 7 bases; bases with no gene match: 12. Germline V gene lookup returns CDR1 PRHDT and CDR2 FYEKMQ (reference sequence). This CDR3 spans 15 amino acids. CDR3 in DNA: TGTGCCAGCACCCAGCTAGCGGGCTTAAATAATGAGCAGTTCTTC. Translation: CASTQLAGLNNEQFF.

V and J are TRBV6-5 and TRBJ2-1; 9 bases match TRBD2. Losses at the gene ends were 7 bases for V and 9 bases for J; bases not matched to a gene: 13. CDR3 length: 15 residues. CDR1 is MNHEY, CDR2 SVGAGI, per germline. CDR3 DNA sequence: TGTGCCAGCATAGGTGGCGGGGGGGGATCTAGTGAGCAGTTCTTC. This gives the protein CASIGGGGGSSEQFF.

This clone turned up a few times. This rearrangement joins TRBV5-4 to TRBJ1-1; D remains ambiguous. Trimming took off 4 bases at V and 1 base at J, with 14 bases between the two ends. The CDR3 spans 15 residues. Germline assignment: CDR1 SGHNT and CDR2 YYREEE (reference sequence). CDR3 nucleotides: TGTGCCAGCAGCCCTTTACCGGAGTCGAACACTGAAGCTTTCTTT. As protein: CASSPLPESNTEAFF.

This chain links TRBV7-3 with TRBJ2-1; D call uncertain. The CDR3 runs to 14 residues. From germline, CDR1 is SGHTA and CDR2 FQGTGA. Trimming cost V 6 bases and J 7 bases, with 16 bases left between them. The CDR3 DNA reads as TGTGCCAGCAGTCCCTCCCCCGAGAAGAATGAGCAGTTCTTC. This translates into CASSPSPEKNEQFF.

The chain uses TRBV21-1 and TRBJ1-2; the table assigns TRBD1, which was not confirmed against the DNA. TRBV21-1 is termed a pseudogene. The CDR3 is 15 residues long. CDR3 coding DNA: TGTGCCAGCAGCAATATCGGCAGGGGGTCTGATGGCTACACCTTC. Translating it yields CASSNIGRGSDGYTF.

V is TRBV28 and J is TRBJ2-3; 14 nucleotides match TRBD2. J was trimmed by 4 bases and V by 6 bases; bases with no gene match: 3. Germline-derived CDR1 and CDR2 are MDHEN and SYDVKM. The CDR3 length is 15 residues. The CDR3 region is CASSGTSGSPDTQYF. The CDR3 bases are TGTGCCAGCAGCGGGACTAGCGGGAGTCCAGATACGCAGTATTTT.

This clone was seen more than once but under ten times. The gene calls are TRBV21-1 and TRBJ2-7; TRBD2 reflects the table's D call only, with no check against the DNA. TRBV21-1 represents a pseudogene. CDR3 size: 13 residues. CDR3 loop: CASSPPEYGEQYF. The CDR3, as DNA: TGTGCCAGCAGCCCCCCCGAGTATGGCGAGCAGTACTTC.

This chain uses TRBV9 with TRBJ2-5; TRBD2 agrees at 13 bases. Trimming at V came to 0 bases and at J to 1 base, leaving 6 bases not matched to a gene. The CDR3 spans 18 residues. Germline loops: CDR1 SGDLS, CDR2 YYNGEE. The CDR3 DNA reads TGTGCCAGCAGCGTAGCTACTGGGACTAGCGGGACCCAAGAGACCCAGTACTTC. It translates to CASSVATGTSGTQETQYF.

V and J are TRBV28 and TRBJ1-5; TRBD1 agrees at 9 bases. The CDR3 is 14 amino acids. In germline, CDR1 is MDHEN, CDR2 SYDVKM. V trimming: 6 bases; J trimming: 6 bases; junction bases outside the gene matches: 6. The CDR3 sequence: CASRGQGRGQPQHF. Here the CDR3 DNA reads TGTGCCAGCAGGGGACAGGGAAGAGGTCAGCCCCAGCATTTT. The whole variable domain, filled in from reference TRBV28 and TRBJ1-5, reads DVKVTQSSRYLVKRTGEKVFLECVQDMDHENMFWYRQDPGLGLRLIYFSYDVKMKEKGDIPEGYSVSREKKERFSLILESASTNQTSMYLCASRGQGRGQPQHFGDGTRLSIL.

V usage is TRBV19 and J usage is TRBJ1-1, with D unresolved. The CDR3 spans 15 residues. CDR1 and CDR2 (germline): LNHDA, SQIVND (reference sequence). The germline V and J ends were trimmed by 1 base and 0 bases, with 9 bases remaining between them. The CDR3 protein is CASSIVGEVNTEAFF. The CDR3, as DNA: TGTGCCAGTAGTATAGTCGGGGAGGTGAACACTGAAGCTTTCTTT.

DNA of the CDR3: TGCGCCAGCAGCCTCAACGGGGCGGGATCTAGCACAGATACGCAGTATTTT. Encoded protein: CASSLNGAGSSTDTQYF. V and J are TRBV4-1 and TRBJ2-3, with D tentatively TRBD2 (6 bases). CDR3 length: 17 residues. CDR1 is MGHRA and CDR2 is YSYEKL in the germline V gene. Trimming cost V 4 bases and J 0 bases, with 17 bases left between them.

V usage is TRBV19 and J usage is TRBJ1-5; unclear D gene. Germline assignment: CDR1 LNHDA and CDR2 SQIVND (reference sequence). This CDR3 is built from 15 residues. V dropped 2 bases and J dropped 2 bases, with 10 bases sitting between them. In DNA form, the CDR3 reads TGTGCCAGTAGTATAATGGGTAGCGGCAATCAGCCCCAGCATTTT. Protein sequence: CASSIMGSGNQPQHF.